The next 18 T cell receptor beta chains were all read from a single sample in a study of cytomegalovirus exposure and HLA in healthy donors. The PCR used 60 Vbeta and 13 Jbeta primers. Using immunoSEQ multiplex PCR, the repertoire was profiled, and TCRdb retains in-frame clones only, with some absent. The data contain some 150,000 clones, roughly 85% of them singletons. Sequencing was done on a sample of PBMCs. These receptors came from a male donor in good health and CMV-seronegative.

The chain is built from TRBV6-5 and TRBJ2-5, with TRBD2 identical over 7 bases. There are 13 residues in the CDR3. Looked up from germline, CDR1 is MNHEY and CDR2 is SVGAGI. The V segment lost 11 bases and the J segment 5 bases; nucleotides outside the gene matches: 11. The CDR3 protein is CAAGGTLGETQYF. CDR3 nucleotides: TGTGCCGCCGGGGGGACCCTAGGCGAGACCCAGTACTTC.

V and J are TRBV25-1 and TRBJ2-1; the match to TRBD2 covers 8 bases. Germline CDR1 and CDR2: MGHDK and SYGVNS. This CDR3 region has 14 residues. V lost 8 bases, J lost 9 bases, and 12 bases stayed unmatched. The CDR3 sequence is CASDGSSGIGEQFF. CDR3 bases: TGTGCCAGCGACGGTAGTAGCGGGATCGGTGAGCAGTTCTTC.

The chain carries TRBV6-1 and TRBJ2-5; the match to TRBD1 covers 7 bases. The end of the DNA aligns better with TRBJ2-7, so the J call may be wrong. CDR1 and CDR2 from the germline V gene are MNHNS and SASEGT. This CDR3 comprises 13 residues. The CDR3: CAGGKGARYEQYF. As DNA, the CDR3 is TGTGCAGGGGGTAAGGGGGCGCGGTACGAGCAGTACTTC.

This rearrangement joins TRBV9 to TRBJ2-5; 10 positions match TRBD2. V shed 0 bases and J 4 bases; nucleotides not matched to a gene: 6. CDR1 is SGDLS and CDR2 is YYNGEE in the germline V gene. This CDR3 spans 16 amino acids. DNA for the CDR3: TGTGCCAGCAGCGTAGGAGCTAGCGGGGGCACAGAGACCCAGTACTTC. As protein: CASSVGASGGTETQYF.

The gene calls are TRBV7-2 and TRBJ2-3; a possible D gene is TRBD2 (5 bases). The CDR3 is 17 residues long. The germline V gene has CDR1 SGHTA and CDR2 FQGNSA. The germline V and J ends were trimmed by 1 base and 5 bases, with 19 bases remaining between them. DNA of the CDR3: TGTGCCAGCAGCTTAGTAGCCTGGGGAAGGACTTTAGATACGCAGTATTTT. Amino acid sequence: CASSLVAWGRTLDTQYF.

This sequence joins TRBV21-1 and TRBJ1-4; the D call TRBD1 from the table was never checked on the DNA. TRBV21-1 is deemed a pseudogene. The CDR3 is 17 residues long. The CDR3: CASTDPIRQGPYEKLFF. CDR3 coding DNA: TGTGCCAGCACCGATCCCATCAGACAGGGTCCCTATGAAAAACTGTTTTTT.

This chain uses TRBV7-2 with TRBJ2-3; no clear D gene. Germline-derived CDR1 and CDR2 are SGHTA and FQGNSA. CDR3 length: 14 amino acids. V was shortened by 1 base and J by 3 bases, with 8 bases between the two germline ends. This chain's CDR3 is CASSLDLVTDTQYF. The CDR3 bases are TGTGCCAGCAGCTTAGACCTAGTAACAGATACGCAGTATTTT.

This clone was counted once. This chain links TRBV11-2 with TRBJ1-5, with 7 nucleotides matching TRBD1. This CDR3 comprises 16 residues. The germline V gene encodes CDR1 SGHAT and CDR2 FQNNGV. The trim removed 5 bases at V and 2 bases at J, leaving 9 bases unmatched. CDR3 loop: CASSKGAPLRNQPQHF. In DNA, the CDR3 is TGTGCCAGCAGCAAGGGGGCTCCCCTCCGCAATCAGCCCCAGCATTTT.

This clone has just a few counts. The chain employs TRBV12-1 and TRBJ2-7; TRBD2, the table's D call, was not compared with the DNA. TRBV12-1 is described as a pseudogene. The CDR3 extends over 14 amino acids. The CDR3 nucleotides read TGTGCCAGCAGCTGTATGGGGGGGTTCCACGAGCAGTACTTC. This codes for CASSCMGGFHEQYF.

To note about this clone: Other DNA sequences in this sample translate to the same CDR3. The chain couples TRBV7-9 to TRBJ2-3; possibly TRBD2 for D (7 bases). The CDR3 spans 19 residues. Between the trimmed V and J ends, which lost 5 bases and 7 bases, there was a span of 31 bases. The V gene's germline CDR1 is SEHNR and CDR2 FQNEAQ (reference sequence). CDR3 nucleotides: TGTGCCAGCAGCCCCTCCGGGGGGCTAGCCTCTTTCCAACAACATACGCAGTATTTT. As protein: CASSPSGGLASFQQHTQYF.

V usage is TRBV7-6 and J usage is TRBJ2-3; TRBD2 matches at 11 bases. V trimming: 2 bases; J trimming: 1 base; junction bases outside the gene matches: 8. In germline, CDR1 is SGHVS, CDR2 FNYEAQ. This CDR3 region has 18 residues. The CDR3 sequence is CASSLLVAGGAGTDTQYF. CDR3 nucleotide sequence: TGTGCCAGCAGCTTACTGGTAGCGGGGGGGGCCGGCACAGATACGCAGTATTTT.

The CDR3 reads CASSGVGVGNQPQHF. The CDR3 bases are TGTGCCAGTAGTGGGGTAGGGGTCGGCAATCAGCCCCAGCATTTT. The rearrangement joins TRBV19 to TRBJ1-5; D is perhaps TRBD1 (5 bases). CDR3 size: 15 residues. The germline V gene encodes CDR1 LNHDA and CDR2 SQIVND (reference sequence). V dropped 5 bases and J dropped 2 bases, with 13 bases sitting between them.

V usage is TRBV18 and J usage is TRBJ2-1; TRBD1 matches at 7 bases. V lost 1 base to trimming and J lost 10 bases; unmatched junction nucleotides: 4. Germline CDR1 KGHSH, CDR2 LQKENI. The CDR3 length is 13 residues. CDR3 in DNA: TGTGCCAGCTCACCACGGGAAGGGGGCGAGCAGTTCTTC. It yields the protein CASSPREGGEQFF. The full variable domain, its missing parts supplied by reference TRBV18 and TRBJ2-1, is NAGVMQNPRHLVRRRGQEARLRCSPMKGHSHVYWYRQLPEEGLKFMVYLQKENIIDESGMPKERFSAEFPKEGPSILRIQQVVRGDSAAYFCASSPREGGEQFFGPGTRLTVL.

J is TRBJ1-2 and V is TRBV7-9; D not resolved. Germline V gene data show CDR1 as SEHNR and CDR2 as FQNEAQ (reference sequence). This CDR3 spans 12 amino acids. Deletions cut 0 bases from V and 4 bases from J, with 3 bases between. The CDR3 region has the DNA TGTGCCAGCAGCTTAGCCGTCTATGGCTACACCTTC. Translation: CASSLAVYGYTF.

The V call is TRBV6-5, the J call TRBJ1-2; D is ambiguous. Germline V CDR1 and CDR2: MNHEY, SVGAGI. V lost 4 bases to trimming and J lost 1 base, with 10 bases between them. The CDR3 totals 14 residues. The CDR3 DNA is TGTGCCAGCAGTTTTTCGGGGAGTAACTATGGCTACACCTTC. Protein product: CASSFSGSNYGYTF.

This clone was recorded a few times. The chain uses TRBV5-1 and TRBJ1-1, with 7 bases that match TRBD1. The CDR3 has 12 amino acids. V lost 3 bases to trimming and J lost 5 bases; unmatched junction nucleotides: 1. Germline-derived CDR1 and CDR2 are SGHRS and YFSETQ. The CDR3 nucleotides read TGCGCCAGCAGCTCGGGACAGACTGAAGCTTTCTTT. Translating gives CASSSGQTEAFF.

The chain uses TRBV20-1 and TRBJ2-5; possibly TRBD2 for D (6 bases). This CDR3 is 11 amino acids long. The germline V gene has CDR1 DFQATT and CDR2 SNEGSKA (reference sequence). CDR3 region: CRGDSQETQYF. The DNA for the CDR3 is TGCAGGGGGGACTCTCAAGAGACCCAGTACTTC.

The chain recombines TRBV18 with TRBJ2-2, with TRBD2 identical over 11 bases. V trimming: 1 base; J trimming: 1 base; junction bases outside the gene matches: 8. Germline V gene lookup returns CDR1 KGHSH and CDR2 LQKENI. CDR3 size: 19 residues. The DNA of the CDR3 is TGTGCCAGCTCACCACTTTCTCTAGCGGGAGGATGGAACACCGGGGAGCTGTTTTTT. Amino acid sequence: CASSPLSLAGGWNTGELFF.